Each of the 20 T cell receptor beta chains below was sequenced from the same sample in a study of blood T cell repertoires in COVID-19. TCRdb's copy holds only in-frame clones and misses some; the assay was immunoSEQ multiplex PCR. The table includes over 300,000 clones, 75% to 90% detected once. The specimen sequenced was PBMCs or T cells enriched from blood (not recorded which). All receptors derive from a man aged 25-45 years who had recovered from COVID-19.

The V gene is TRBV9, the J gene TRBJ2-1; TRBD2 aligns across 7 bases. V shed 0 bases and J 5 bases; nucleotides not matched to a gene: 5. This CDR3 has 15 residues. Per germline, CDR1 SGDLS and CDR2 YYNGEE. The CDR3 loop reads CASSVGGGVDNEQFF. The CDR3 DNA reads as TGTGCCAGCAGCGTAGGGGGAGGGGTCGACAATGAGCAGTTCTTC.

The chain uses TRBV6-5 and TRBJ1-2; D is possibly TRBD1 (6 bases). The CDR3 has 16 amino acids. Germline V gives CDR1 MNHEY, CDR2 SVGAGI. Trimming took 2 bases from V and 2 from J, leaving 15 bases between them. The CDR3 nucleotides are TGTGCCAGCAGTTACAAGCCGGGGGGCAAGAACTATGGCTACACCTTC. Encoded protein: CASSYKPGGKNYGYTF.

V usage is TRBV6-5 and J usage is TRBJ1-3; the D is unclear. Germline V lookup: CDR1 MNHEY, CDR2 SVGAGI. The V and J ends lost 2 bases and 0 bases respectively, with 11 bases between them. This CDR3 is 16 amino acids long. Here the CDR3 DNA reads TGTGCCAGCAGTTACGGTCGGAGTTACTCTGGAAACACCATATATTTT. It codes for CASSYGRSYSGNTIYF.

The V and J genes are TRBV28 and TRBJ1-2, with 9 bases identical to TRBD1. J gave up 6 bases and V 10 bases, and 21 bases lay outside the gene matches. The CDR3 runs 17 residues. The germline V gene encodes CDR1 MDHEN and CDR2 SYDVKM. The chain's CDR3 is CATISDRGVPFTDGYTF. The CDR3, as DNA: TGTGCCACTATATCTGACAGGGGGGTCCCATTTACCGATGGCTACACCTTC.

This clone was counted only a few times. The gene calls are TRBV29-1 and TRBJ2-2; D call uncertain. This CDR3 spans 11 amino acids. Trimming took off 7 bases at V and 2 bases at J, with 5 bases between the two ends. CDR1 is SQVTM, CDR2 ANQGSEA, per germline. The chain's CDR3 is CSARNTGELFF. CDR3 bases: TGCAGCGCGCGTAACACCGGGGAGCTGTTTTTT.

Turning to this clone: Germline is not matched at one junction end, which may reflect a read error. The chain links TRBV27 to TRBJ1-5; no clear D gene. This CDR3 is 14 amino acids long. Germline-derived CDR1 and CDR2 are MNHEY and SMNVEV (reference sequence). The CDR3 sequence is CASSPKRSYQPQHF. CDR3 sequence (DNA): TGTGCCAGCAGTCCGAAACGTAGCTATCAGCCCCAGCATTTT.

This chain joins TRBV11-2 and TRBJ2-1; weak D call: TRBD2 (5 bases). CDR1 is SGHAT, CDR2 FQNNGV, per germline. This CDR3 comprises 14 residues. Trimming cost V 2 bases and J 7 bases, with 12 bases left between them. In nucleotides, the CDR3 is TGTGCCAGCAGCTTATTCGGAGGCGGGAATGAGCAGTTCTTC. Protein product: CASSLFGGGNEQFF.

The rearrangement joins TRBV5-1 to TRBJ2-4, with 15 bases lining up with TRBD2. V gave up 4 bases and J gave up 6 bases; unmatched junction bases: 8. This CDR3 comprises 17 residues. Germline CDR1 SGHRS, CDR2 YFSETQ. The CDR3 spells CASSPGTSGGPGNIQYF. CDR3 bases: TGCGCCAGCAGCCCTGGGACTAGCGGGGGGCCGGGAAACATTCAGTACTTC.

This chain uses TRBV5-6 with TRBJ1-2; D not resolved. This CDR3 region has 15 residues. The V end lost 1 base, the J end lost 5 bases, and 15 bases lay between the germline ends. In germline, CDR1 is SGHDT, CDR2 YYEEEE. The CDR3 DNA follows: TGTGCCAGCAGCTTGCGTCGGGGTTATAAATATGGCTACACCTTC. Residues: CASSLRRGYKYGYTF.

The V gene is TRBV7-9, the J gene TRBJ1-2; 7 nucleotides line up with TRBD1. This CDR3 comprises 16 residues. The V and J ends lost 5 bases and 5 bases, in that order; junction bases with no gene match: 14. Germline CDR1 reads SEHNR; CDR2 reads FQNEAQ (reference sequence). As DNA, the CDR3 is TGTGCCAGCAGCCCGCCCAACAGGGGAACTTATTATGGCTACACCTTC. Residues: CASSPPNRGTYYGYTF.

The V gene is TRBV14, the J gene TRBJ2-1; the match to TRBD1 covers 7 bases. The J segment lost 2 bases and the V segment lost 4 bases, leaving 8 bases of the junction unmatched. The CDR3 length is 16 residues. The germline V gene encodes CDR1 SGHDN and CDR2 FVKESK. CDR3 sequence: CASSPGTVVTYNEQFF. CDR3 DNA: TGTGCCAGCAGCCCGGGGACAGTCGTCACCTACAATGAGCAGTTCTTC.

This clone was observed a few times. J is TRBJ1-2 and V is TRBV12-3 or TRBV12-4; weak D call: TRBD1 (6 bases). The ends were cut back, 9 bases at V and 7 bases at J, with 18 bases in the middle. The CDR3 is 13 amino acids. This CDR3 reads CASWMAGAGGYTF. The CDR3 DNA reads as TGTGCCAGTTGGATGGCGGGGGCTGGTGGCTACACCTTC.

This chain links TRBV4-2 with TRBJ1-2; a weak D match, TRBD1 (6 bases). The CDR3 runs 15 residues. In germline, CDR1 is LGHNA, CDR2 YNFKEQ. The V end was cut by 0 bases, the J end by 2 bases, with 10 bases between. CDR3 nucleotide sequence: TGTGCCAGCAGCCAAGACGAGGGGGGGAACTATGGCTACACCTTC. This gives the protein CASSQDEGGNYGYTF.

The rearrangement uses TRBV2 and TRBJ2-5; perhaps TRBD1 as D (5 bases). Trimming cost V 2 bases and J 4 bases, with 11 bases left between them. This CDR3 comprises 14 residues. Germline V gene data show CDR1 as SNHLY and CDR2 as FYNNEI. CDR3 region: CASSETAGRETQYF. DNA of the CDR3: TGTGCCAGCAGTGAAACGGCAGGGCGAGAGACCCAGTACTTC.

The rearrangement joins TRBV19 to TRBJ2-7; 10 bases agree with TRBD1. This CDR3 has 15 residues. Unmatched junction bases numbered 8, after V lost 6 bases and J lost 3 bases. Germline-derived CDR1 and CDR2 are LNHDA and SQIVND (reference sequence). The DNA for the CDR3 is TGTGCCAGTAGCCGTAGGGGACAGGGGAACTACGAGCAGTACTTC. Protein sequence: CASSRRGQGNYEQYF.

This clone was counted a few times. The chain employs TRBV4-3 and TRBJ2-1; TRBD2 aligns across 10 bases. This CDR3 contains 16 residues. Germline CDR1 is LGHNA and CDR2 is YSLEER. V lost 3 bases, J lost 4 bases, and 6 bases stayed unmatched. The CDR3 DNA sequence: TGCGCCAGCAGCCATGCTAGCGGGGGAGGGTACAATGAGCAGTTCTTC. Translating it yields CASSHASGGGYNEQFF.

This clone was seen just once. In DNA, the CDR3 is TGTGCCAGCAGCGTGACGGACAGAAGTTATGGCTACACCTTC. It codes for CASSVTDRSYGYTF. The V gene is TRBV9, the J gene TRBJ1-2, with a weak D call TRBD1 (6 bases). CDR1 and CDR2 (germline): SGDLS, YYNGEE. The CDR3 covers 14 residues. Trimming shortened V by 2 bases and J by 5 bases, and 13 bases separated the two germline ends.

The chain couples TRBV30 to TRBJ1-2, with 11 bases that match TRBD1. The CDR3 length is 14 residues. Germline trimming cut 7 bases from V and 4 bases from J; bases unmatched to any gene: 8. The germline V gene encodes CDR1 GTSNPN and CDR2 SVGIG (reference sequence). CDR3 amino acids: CASQDRGQSYGYTF. In nucleotides, the CDR3 is TGTGCCTCCCAGGACAGGGGGCAGAGCTATGGCTACACCTTC.

As concerns this clone: Distinct nucleotide sequences in the sample also encode this CDR3. The chain joins TRBV27 to TRBJ2-7, with a weak D call TRBD2 (6 bases). The ends were cut back, 1 base at V and 2 bases at J, with 9 bases in the middle. The CDR3 has 14 residues. Germline values: CDR1 MNHEY, CDR2 SMNVEV (reference sequence). CDR3 sequence (DNA): TGTGCCAGCAGTTTATTGGGGGGAACCTACGAGCAGTACTTC. Its translation: CASSLLGGTYEQYF.

V gene TRBV30 combines with J gene TRBJ1-5; unclear D gene. CDR1 is GTSNPN, CDR2 SVGIG, per germline (reference sequence). The CDR3 consists of 13 residues. V was pared by 5 bases and J by 5 bases, with 13 bases between. CDR3 sequence reads: CAWAELGDQPQHF. The CDR3 nucleotides are TGTGCCTGGGCGGAATTGGGAGATCAGCCCCAGCATTTT.